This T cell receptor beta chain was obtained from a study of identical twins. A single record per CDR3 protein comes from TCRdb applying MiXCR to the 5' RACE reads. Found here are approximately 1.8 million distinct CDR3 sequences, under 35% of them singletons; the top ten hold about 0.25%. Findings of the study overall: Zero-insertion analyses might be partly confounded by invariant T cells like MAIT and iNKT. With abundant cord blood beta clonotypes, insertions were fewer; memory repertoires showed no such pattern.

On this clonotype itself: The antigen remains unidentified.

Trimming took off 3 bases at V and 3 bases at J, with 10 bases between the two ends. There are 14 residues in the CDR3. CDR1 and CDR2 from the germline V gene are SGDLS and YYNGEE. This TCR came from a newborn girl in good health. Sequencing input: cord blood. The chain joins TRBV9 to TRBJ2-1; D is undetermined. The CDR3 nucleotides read TGTGCCAGCAGCGAGGGTTGGGTCTACAATGAGCAGTTCTTC. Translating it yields CASSEGWVYNEQFF.